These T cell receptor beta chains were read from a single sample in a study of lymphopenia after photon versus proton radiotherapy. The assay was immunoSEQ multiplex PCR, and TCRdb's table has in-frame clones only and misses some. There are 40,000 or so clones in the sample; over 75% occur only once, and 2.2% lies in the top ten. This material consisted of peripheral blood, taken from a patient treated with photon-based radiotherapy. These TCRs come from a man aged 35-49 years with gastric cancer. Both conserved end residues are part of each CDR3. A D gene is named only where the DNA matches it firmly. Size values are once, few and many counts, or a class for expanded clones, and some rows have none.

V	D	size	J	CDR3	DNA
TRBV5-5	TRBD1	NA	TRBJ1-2	CASSPTGGVYGYTF	TGTGCCAGCAGCCCGACAGGGGGCGTCTATGGCTACACCTTC
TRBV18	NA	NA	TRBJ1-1	CASSPTLNTEAFF	TGTGCCAGCTCACCAACACTGAACACTGAAGCTTTCTTT
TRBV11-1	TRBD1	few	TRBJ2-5	CASSSDRGLETQYF	TGTGCCAGCAGCTCGGACAGGGGTTTGGAGACCCAGTACTTC
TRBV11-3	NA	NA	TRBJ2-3	CASSPSGLSDTQYF	TGTGCCAGCAGCCCATCCGGTCTATCAGATACGCAGTATTTT
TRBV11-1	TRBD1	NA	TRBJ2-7	CASSLSWTGGSYEQYF	TGTGCCAGCAGCTTAAGCTGGACAGGGGGCTCATACGAGCAGTACTTC
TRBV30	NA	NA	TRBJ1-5	CAWKGGENQPQHF	TGTGCCTGGAAAGGGGGTGAGAATCAGCCCCAGCATTTT
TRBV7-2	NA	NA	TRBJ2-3	CASSLGMTDTQYF	TGTGCCAGCAGCTTGGGTATGACAGATACGCAGTATTTT
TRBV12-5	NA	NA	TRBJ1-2	CASGLVPSHLSYGYTF	TGTGCTAGTGGTTTGGTACCGAGCCATCTATCCTATGGCTACACCTTC
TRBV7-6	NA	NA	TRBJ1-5	CASSVQDGQPQHF	TGTGCCAGCAGCGTACAGGATGGTCAGCCCCAGCATTTT
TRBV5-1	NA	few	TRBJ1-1	CASSIDGPTEAFF	TGCGCCAGCAGCATCGACGGACCCACTGAAGCTTTCTTT
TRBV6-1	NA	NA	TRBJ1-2	CASSETGPVGNYGYTF	TGTGCCAGCAGTGAAACGGGCCCGGTGGGGAACTATGGCTACACCTTC
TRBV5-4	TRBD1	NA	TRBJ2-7	CASSPGQGVGEQYF	TGTGCCAGCAGCCCGGGACAGGGGGTAGGGGAGCAGTACTTC
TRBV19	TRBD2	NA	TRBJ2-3	CASREGSGGYQGDTQYF	TGTGCCAGCAGAGAGGGGAGCGGGGGCTATCAAGGAGATACGCAGTATTTT
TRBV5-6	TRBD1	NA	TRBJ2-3	CASSSYRDRGRDTQYF	TGTGCCAGCAGCTCTTACCGGGACAGGGGCCGGGATACGCAGTATTTT
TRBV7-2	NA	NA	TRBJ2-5	CASSLSLGTKSQETQYF	TGTGCCAGCAGCCTGAGTCTCGGGACAAAAAGCCAAGAGACCCAGTACTTC
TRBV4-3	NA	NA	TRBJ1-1	CASSQDPGASNTEAFF	TGCGCCAGCAGCCAAGATCCGGGGGCCTCGAACACTGAAGCTTTCTTT
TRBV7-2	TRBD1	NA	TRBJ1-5	CASSSGTGRSNQPQHF	TGTGCCAGCAGCTCGGGGACAGGGCGTAGCAATCAGCCCCAGCATTTT
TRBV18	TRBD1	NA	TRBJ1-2	CASSPGTGALNYGYTF	TGTGCCAGCTCACCGGGGACAGGAGCTCTTAACTATGGCTACACCTTC
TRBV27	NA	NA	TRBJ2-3	CASSPRPSTDTQYF	TGTGCCAGCAGCCCCCGACCTAGCACAGATACGCAGTATTTT
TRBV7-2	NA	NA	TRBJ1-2	CASSSGLSMGYTF	TGTGCCAGCAGCTCGGGACTCTCAATGGGCTACACCTTC
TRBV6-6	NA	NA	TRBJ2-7	CASSFGPSGEQYF	TGTGCCAGCAGTTTCGGCCCTTCCGGCGAGCAGTACTTC
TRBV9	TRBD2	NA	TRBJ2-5	CASSQAGTRQETQYF	TGTGCCAGCAGCCAAGCCGGGACTAGGCAAGAGACCCAGTACTTC
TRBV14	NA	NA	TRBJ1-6	CASSLFDRLNSPLHF	TGTGCCAGCAGCCTCTTTGACAGATTGAATTCACCCCTCCACTTT
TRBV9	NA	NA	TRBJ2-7	CASSQGGPLWEQYF	TGTGCCAGCAGCCAGGGGGGGCCCCTCTGGGAGCAGTACTTC
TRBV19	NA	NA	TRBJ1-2	CASSSRPVEDGYTF	TGTGCCAGTAGCTCCCGTCCGGTTGAGGATGGCTACACCTTC
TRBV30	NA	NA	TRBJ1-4	CAWRGEKLFF	TGTGCCTGGAGAGGTGAAAAACTGTTTTTT
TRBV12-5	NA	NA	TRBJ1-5	CASGSESNQPQHF	TGTGCTAGTGGTTCGGAGAGCAATCAGCCCCAGCATTTT
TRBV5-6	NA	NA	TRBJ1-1	CASSLRIVAEAFF	TGTGCCAGCAGCTTGCGAATCGTCGCTGAAGCTTTCTTT
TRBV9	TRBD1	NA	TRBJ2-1	CASSVNRGNEQFF	TGTGCCAGCAGCGTCAACAGGGGGAATGAGCAGTTCTTC
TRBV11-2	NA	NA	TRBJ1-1	CASSPEGETEAFF	TGTGCCAGCAGCCCTGAGGGGGAGACTGAAGCTTTCTTT
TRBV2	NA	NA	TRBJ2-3	CASGVGGRTDTQYF	TGTGCCAGCGGTGTAGGGGGGAGGACAGATACGCAGTATTTT
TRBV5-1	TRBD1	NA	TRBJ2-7	CASSRDRTYEQYF	TGCGCCAGCAGCCGGGACAGAACCTACGAGCAGTACTTC
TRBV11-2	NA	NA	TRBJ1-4	CASSPLGVGGEKLFF	TGTGCCAGCAGCCCCTTGGGCGTAGGTGGTGAAAAACTGTTTTTT
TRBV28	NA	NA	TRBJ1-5	CASSHNQPQHF	TGTGCCAGCAGTCACAATCAGCCCCAGCATTTT
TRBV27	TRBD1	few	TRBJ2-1	CASSSRTGSSYNEQFF	TGTGCCAGCAGTTCGCGGACAGGGTCTTCCTACAATGAGCAGTTCTTC
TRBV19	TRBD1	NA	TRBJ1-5	CASSIDHGGTGPLYSNQPQHF	TGTGCCAGTAGTATAGATCATGGTGGGACAGGCCCGCTCTATAGCAATCAGCCCCAGCATTTT
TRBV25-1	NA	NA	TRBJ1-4	CAASFNEKLFF	TGTGCCGCCAGCTTTAATGAAAAACTGTTTTTT